Listed here are 11 T cell receptor beta chains from one sample, sequenced in a study of T cell responses to AZD1222 COVID-19 vaccine. This table comes from immunoSEQ multiplex PCR, and its TCRdb copy is limited to in-frame clones, with some not included. Found here are about 59,000 clones, 75% to 90% of them singletons; the top ten hold 5% to 6.5%. Source: peripheral blood, taken 28 days after the second AZD1222 dose. All receptors derive from an adult who received the AZD1222 COVID-19 vaccine.

The V call is TRBV7-3, the J call TRBJ2-2; TRBD2 matches 9 bases. This CDR3 contains 15 residues. V dropped 3 bases and J dropped 4; count of bases not matched to a gene: 3. Germline lookup yields CDR1 SGHTA and CDR2 FQGTGA. This chain's CDR3 is CASSLGLAPTGELFF. The DNA of the CDR3 is TGTGCCAGCAGCTTGGGACTAGCTCCCACCGGGGAGCTGTTTTTT.

The chain is built from TRBV5-1 and TRBJ1-1; the match to TRBD1 covers 10 bases. The CDR3 is 15 amino acids. Trimming removed 3 bases from V and 3 bases from J; junction bases left unmatched: 5. Germline V gene sequence: CDR1 SGHRS, CDR2 YFSETQ. The CDR3 sequence: CASSSLDRGDTEAFF. The CDR3 nucleotides read TGCGCCAGCAGCTCGCTGGACAGGGGGGACACTGAAGCTTTCTTT.

This sequence joins TRBV19 and TRBJ1-1; D unclear. The CDR3 has 14 amino acids. Between the trimmed V and J ends, which lost 3 bases and 1 base, there was a span of 9 bases. CDR1 is LNHDA and CDR2 is SQIVND in the germline V gene (reference sequence). CDR3 DNA: TGTGCCAGTAGTATTACGGCTGAGAACACTGAAGCTTTCTTT. Translating gives CASSITAENTEAFF.

The V gene is TRBV6-6, the J gene TRBJ1-1; 12 bases are shared with TRBD1. CDR3 length: 17 amino acids. The germline V gene encodes CDR1 MNHNY and CDR2 SVGAGI (reference sequence). J gave up 6 bases and V 5 bases, and 13 bases lay outside the gene matches. The CDR3 DNA reads as TGTGCCAGCAGTCCTACCGGGACAGGGGGCCGCGGGGCTGAAGCTTTCTTT. Encoded protein: CASSPTGTGGRGAEAFF.

The rearrangement uses TRBV5-1 and TRBJ1-4; 10 bases line up with TRBD1. There are 18 residues in the CDR3. V was pared by 2 bases and J by 0 bases, with 7 bases of the junction left unmatched. Germline V gives CDR1 SGHRS, CDR2 YFSETQ. The CDR3 reads CASSLGTGALTTNEKLFF. CDR3 nucleotides: TGCGCCAGCAGCTTAGGGACAGGGGCCCTCACAACTAATGAAAAACTGTTTTTT. Full variable domain (rest looked up from reference TRBV5-1 and TRBJ1-4): KAGVTQTPRYLIKTRGQQVTLSCSPISGHRSVSWYQQTPGQGLQFLFEYFSETQRNKGNFPGRFSGRQFSNSRSEMNVSTLELGDSALYLCASSLGTGALTTNEKLFFGSGTQLSVL.

The genes are TRBV7-2 and TRBJ2-4; D is ambiguous. This CDR3 is 15 amino acids long. Trimming removed 6 bases at V and 0 bases at J, with 12 bases between. CDR1 and CDR2 from the germline V gene are SGHTA and FQGNSA. The CDR3 sequence is CASSSRTVAKNIQYF. Written as DNA, the CDR3 is TGTGCCAGCAGTTCCCGGACGGTAGCCAAAAACATTCAGTACTTC.

The chain carries TRBV30 and TRBJ2-2, with D unclear. Trimming pared 0 bases from V and 6 bases from J, leaving 17 bases between. CDR1 is GTSNPN, CDR2 SVGIG, per germline (reference sequence). The CDR3 spans 16 residues. DNA of the CDR3: TGTGCCTGGAGTGTACGTGACTCGCGTGGTGCCGGGGAGCTGTTTTTT. Encoded protein: CAWSVRDSRGAGELFF.

The gene calls are TRBV6-5 and TRBJ1-6, with no clear D. Germline V lookup: CDR1 MNHEY, CDR2 SVGAGI. This CDR3 has 16 amino acids. Trimming took 0 bases from V and 2 from J, leaving 8 bases between them. CDR3 DNA: TGTGCCAGCAGTTACTCGACCTTAACCTATAATTCACCCCTCCACTTT. Its protein product is CASSYSTLTYNSPLHF.

This rearrangement joins TRBV29-1 to TRBJ1-1; 9 bases match TRBD1. V lost 4 bases and J lost 5; bases outside the gene matches: 8. CDR1 SQVTM and CDR2 ANQGSEA come from the germline V gene. The CDR3 loop spans 14 amino acids. The CDR3 here is CSVGGGQGKTEAFF. CDR3 sequence (DNA): TGCAGCGTTGGGGGGGGACAGGGAAAAACTGAAGCTTTCTTT.

DNA of the CDR3: TGCGCCAGCAGCCAAGCAGGTTGGACAGCTTACGGAAACACCATATATTTT. Amino acid sequence: CASSQAGWTAYGNTIYF. The chain uses TRBV4-1 and TRBJ1-3, with D possibly being TRBD1 (6 bases). The CDR3 is 17 residues long. In germline, CDR1 is MGHRA, CDR2 YSYEKL. With 1 base removed from V and 4 bases from J, the gap between germline ends came to 17 bases.

J is TRBJ1-6 and V is TRBV19, with D unclear. Germline assignment: CDR1 LNHDA and CDR2 SQIVND (reference sequence). The CDR3 consists of 17 residues. V dropped 7 bases and J dropped 7 bases, with 23 bases sitting between them. For the CDR3, the DNA is TGTGCCAGTATGAAGGAGTTAGGACGGGCAGCCAATTCACCCCTCCACTTT. Protein product: CASMKELGRAANSPLHF.